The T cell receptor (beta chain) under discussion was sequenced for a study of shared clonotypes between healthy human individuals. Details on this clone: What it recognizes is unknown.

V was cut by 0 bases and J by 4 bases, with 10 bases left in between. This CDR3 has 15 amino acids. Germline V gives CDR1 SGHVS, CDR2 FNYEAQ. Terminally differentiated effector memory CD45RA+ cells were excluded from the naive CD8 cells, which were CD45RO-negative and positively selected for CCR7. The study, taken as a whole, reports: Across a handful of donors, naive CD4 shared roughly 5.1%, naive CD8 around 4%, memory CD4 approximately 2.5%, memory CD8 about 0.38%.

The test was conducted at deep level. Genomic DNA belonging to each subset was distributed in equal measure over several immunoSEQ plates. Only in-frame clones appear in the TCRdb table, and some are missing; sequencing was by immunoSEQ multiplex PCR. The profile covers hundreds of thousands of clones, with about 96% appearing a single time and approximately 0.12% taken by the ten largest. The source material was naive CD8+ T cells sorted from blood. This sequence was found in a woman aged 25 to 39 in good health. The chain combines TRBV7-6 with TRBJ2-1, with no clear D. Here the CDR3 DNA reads TGTGCCAGCAGCTTAGCGGCCAGTAAATACAATGAGCAGTTCTTC. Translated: CASSLAASKYNEQFF.